This T cell receptor (beta chain) originates from a study of OX40 agonist ivuxolimab in advanced cancers. Study-level findings and limits: At doses 0.1 to 3.0 mg/kg, CD4+ and CD8+ clones expanded.

Germline V gene data show CDR1 as SGHNT and CDR2 as YENEEA. This CDR3 is built from 16 residues. Trimming removed 5 bases from V and 0 bases from J; junction bases left unmatched: 3. Details on this clone: Its antigen remains unknown.

TCRdb keeps only in-frame clones here, not all; method: immunoSEQ multiplex PCR. The sample includes about 33,000 clones, about 81% of them seen just once. The origin of this receptor is an adult with an advanced solid tumor such as melanoma, head and neck, liver or kidney cancer. V gene TRBV11-3 combines with J gene TRBJ2-6; 8 nucleotides match TRBD2. The material was CD4+ or CD8+ T cells sorted from blood, obtained in a trial of the OX40 agonist ivuxolimab. In DNA, the CDR3 is TGTGCCAGCAGCCCCGGGGGGGCCTCTGGGGCCAACGTCCTGACTTTC. Translating gives CASSPGGASGANVLTF. The full variable domain, completed using reference TRBV11-3 and TRBJ2-6, is EAGVVQSPRYKIIEKKQPVAFWCNPISGHNTLYWYLQNLGQGPELLIRYENEEAVDDSQLPKDRFSAERLKGVDSTLKIQPAELGDSAVYLCASSPGGASGANVLTFGAGSRLTVL.